This TCR beta chain was observed in a study of control samples from healthy donors and cancer patients. Clones were read by immunoSEQ multiplex PCR, and TCRdb kept only the in-frame ones, dropping some. The sample carries around 100,000 clones, approximately 90% recorded once. The source is a woman aged 18-29 years in good health. Sequencing was performed on blood.

CDR3 in DNA: TGTGCCAGCAGCTCCCTTTCACAGAACACCGGGGAGCTGTTTTTT. Translated, it gives CASSSLSQNTGELFF. The chain is built from TRBV5-5 and TRBJ2-2; D is unclear. V lost 3 bases and J 1 base, leaving 10 bases between the germline ends. CDR1 and CDR2 (germline): SGHKS, YYEKEE (reference sequence). The CDR3 consists of 15 residues.